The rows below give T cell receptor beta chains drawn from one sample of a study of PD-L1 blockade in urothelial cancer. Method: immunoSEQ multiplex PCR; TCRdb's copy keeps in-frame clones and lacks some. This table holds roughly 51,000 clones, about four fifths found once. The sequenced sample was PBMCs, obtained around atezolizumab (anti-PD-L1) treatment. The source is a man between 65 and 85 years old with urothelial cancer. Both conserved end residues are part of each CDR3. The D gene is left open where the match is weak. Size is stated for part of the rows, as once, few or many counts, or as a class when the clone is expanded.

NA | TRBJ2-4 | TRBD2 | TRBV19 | CASSIGGGERGKNIQYF | TGTGCCAGTAGTATTGGTGGCGGGGAGCGGGGCAAAAACATTCAGTACTTC
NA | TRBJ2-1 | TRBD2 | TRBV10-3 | CAISLIAGTYNEQFF | TGTGCCATCAGCCTCATAGCGGGGACCTACAATGAGCAGTTCTTC
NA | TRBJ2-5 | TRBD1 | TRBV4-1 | CASSRKTSQGRKETQYF | TGCGCCAGCAGCCGAAAAACTTCACAGGGGCGAAAAGAGACCCAGTACTTC
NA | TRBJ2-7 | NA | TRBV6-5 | CASKNRDVPYEQYF | TGTGCCAGCAAAAACAGGGACGTCCCCTACGAGCAGTACTTC
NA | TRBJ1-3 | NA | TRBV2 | CASSGTIGNTIYF | TGTGCCAGCAGTGGTACAATTGGAAACACCATATATTTT
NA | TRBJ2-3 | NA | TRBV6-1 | CASSEISTFLTDTQYF | TGTGCCAGCAGTGAAATATCGACTTTTCTTACAGATACGCAGTATTTT
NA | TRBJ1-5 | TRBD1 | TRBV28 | CASGSPRTGVSQPQHF | TGTGCCAGCGGCTCTCCTAGAACAGGGGTTTCTCAGCCCCAGCATTTT
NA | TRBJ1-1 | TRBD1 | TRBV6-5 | CASSFGQGRMNTEAFF | TGTGCCAGCAGTTTCGGACAGGGGAGGATGAACACTGAAGCTTTCTTT
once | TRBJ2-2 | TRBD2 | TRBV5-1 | CASSLLAGGNTGELFF | TGCGCCAGCAGCTTGCTAGCGGGAGGGAACACCGGGGAGCTGTTTTTT
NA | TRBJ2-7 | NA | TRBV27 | CASSDAGYYEQYF | TGTGCCAGCAGTGACGCGGGCTACTACGAGCAGTACTTC
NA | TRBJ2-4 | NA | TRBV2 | CASSELADIQYF | TGTGCCAGCAGTGAACTAGCTGACATTCAGTACTTC
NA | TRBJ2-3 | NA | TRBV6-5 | CASSYSGGTHATQYF | TGTGCCAGCAGTTACTCAGGCGGAACCCACGCTACGCAGTATTTT
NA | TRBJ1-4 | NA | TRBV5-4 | CASSFGGGVSNEKLFF | TGTGCCAGCAGCTTCGGGGGGGGAGTATCGAATGAAAAACTGTTTTTT
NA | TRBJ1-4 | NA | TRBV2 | CASSATGTSEKLFF | TGTGCCAGCAGTGCAACCGGGACATCAGAAAAACTGTTTTTT
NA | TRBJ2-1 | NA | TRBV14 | CASSQSGVSYNEQFF | TGTGCCAGCAGCCAATCCGGGGTCTCCTACAATGAGCAGTTCTTC
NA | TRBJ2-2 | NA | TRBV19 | CASSFLWQGSTGELFF | TGTGCCAGTAGTTTCTTGTGGCAGGGCAGCACCGGGGAGCTGTTTTTT
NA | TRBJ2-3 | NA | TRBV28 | CASTGLASTDTQYF | TGTGCCAGCACAGGACTGGCTAGCACAGATACGCAGTATTTT
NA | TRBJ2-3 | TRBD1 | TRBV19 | CASSVGQGFNTQYF | TGTGCCAGTAGTGTGGGACAGGGCTTTAATACGCAGTATTTT
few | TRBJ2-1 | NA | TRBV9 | CASSVRPGYNEQFF | TGTGCCAGCAGTGTAAGACCGGGTTACAATGAGCAGTTCTTC
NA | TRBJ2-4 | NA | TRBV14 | CASSQVGGNIQYF | TGTGCCAGCAGCCAGGTGGGGGGAAACATTCAGTACTTC
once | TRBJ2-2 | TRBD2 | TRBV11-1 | CASSRGLAENTGELFF | TGTGCCAGCTCTCGTGGACTAGCGGAGAACACCGGGGAGCTGTTTTTT
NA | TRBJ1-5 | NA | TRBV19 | CASHQTGSSNQPQHF | TGTGCCAGTCATCAGACGGGTTCGAGCAATCAGCCCCAGCATTTT
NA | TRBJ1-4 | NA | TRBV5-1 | CASSPLRTAINEKLFF | TGCGCCAGCAGCCCCCTCCGGACAGCGATTAATGAAAAACTGTTTTTT
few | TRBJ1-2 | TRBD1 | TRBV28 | CASSLGQGAYGYTF | TGTGCCAGCAGTTTAGGACAGGGAGCCTATGGCTACACCTTC
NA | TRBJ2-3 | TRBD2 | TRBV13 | CASSSPGLGPDTQYF | TGTGCCAGCAGCTCCCCGGGACTAGGGCCAGATACGCAGTATTTT
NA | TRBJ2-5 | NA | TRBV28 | CASSTRETQYF | TGTGCCAGCAGTACGCGAGAGACCCAGTACTTC
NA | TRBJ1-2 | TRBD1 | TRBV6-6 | CASSYFPGQGPGYTF | TGTGCCAGCAGTTACTTTCCGGGACAGGGCCCCGGCTACACCTTC
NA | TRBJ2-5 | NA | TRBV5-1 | CASAVQVDETQYF | TGCGCCAGCGCGGTACAGGTTGATGAGACCCAGTACTTC
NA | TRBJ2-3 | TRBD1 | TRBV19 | CASSRTGGTDTQYF | TGTGCCAGTAGTAGGACAGGGGGGACAGATACGCAGTATTTT
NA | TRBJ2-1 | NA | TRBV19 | CASSIVGQGYNEQFF | TGTGCCAGTAGTATAGTGGGACAAGGATATAATGAGCAGTTCTTC
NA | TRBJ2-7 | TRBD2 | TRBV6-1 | CASSGLLAGEGYEQYF | TGTGCCAGCAGTGGGTTACTAGCGGGAGAGGGCTACGAGCAGTACTTC
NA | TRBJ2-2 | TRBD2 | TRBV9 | CASRASGRTTGELFF | TGTGCCAGCCGGGCTAGCGGGAGAACTACCGGGGAGCTGTTTTTT
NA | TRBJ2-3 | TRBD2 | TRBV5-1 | CASSSLGLARDTQYF | TGCGCCAGCAGCTCCTTGGGACTAGCACGGGATACGCAGTATTTT
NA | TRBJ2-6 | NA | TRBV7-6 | CASSSSIAGSGANVLTF | TGTGCCAGCAGCTCCTCGATCGCGGGATCTGGGGCCAACGTCCTGACTTTC
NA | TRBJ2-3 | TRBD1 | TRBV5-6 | CASSLTGQGVTDTQYF | TGTGCCAGCAGCTTGACAGGACAGGGTGTGACAGATACGCAGTATTTT
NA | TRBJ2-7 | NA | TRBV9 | CASSVDGLGYEQYF | TGTGCCAGCAGCGTAGACGGTCTCGGGTACGAGCAGTACTTC
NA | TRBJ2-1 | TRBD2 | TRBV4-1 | CASSLGTSDDEQFF | TGCGCCAGCAGCCTTGGGACTAGCGATGATGAGCAGTTCTTC
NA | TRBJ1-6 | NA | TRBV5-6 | CASSSGNSPLHF | TGTGCCAGCAGCTCGGGAAATTCACCCCTCCACTTT
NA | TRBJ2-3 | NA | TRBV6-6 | CASSYSRVVWTDTQYF | TGTGCCAGCAGTTACTCGAGGGTGGTGTGGACAGATACGCAGTATTTT
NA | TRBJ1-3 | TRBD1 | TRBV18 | CASSQTWTGSGNTIYF | TGTGCCAGCTCACAGACATGGACAGGCTCTGGAAACACCATATATTTT
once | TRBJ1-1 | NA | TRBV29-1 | CSVALGGTEAFF | TGCAGCGTAGCCCTGGGGGGCACTGAAGCTTTCTTT
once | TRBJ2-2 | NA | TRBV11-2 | CASSGQQGVGELFF | TGTGCCAGCAGCGGACAACAGGGCGTCGGGGAGCTGTTTTTT
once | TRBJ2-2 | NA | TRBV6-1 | CASSVEGGFTGELFF | TGTGCCAGCAGTGTGGAAGGCGGTTTCACCGGGGAGCTGTTTTTT
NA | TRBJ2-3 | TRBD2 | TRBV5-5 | CASSFRTSADTQYF | TGTGCCAGCAGCTTCCGGACTAGTGCAGATACGCAGTATTTT
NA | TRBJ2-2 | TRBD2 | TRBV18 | CASSPFSAGANTGELFF | TGTGCCAGCTCACCTTTTTCCGCGGGGGCGAACACCGGGGAGCTGTTTTTT
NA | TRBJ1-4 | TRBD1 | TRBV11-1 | CASSFSRMGQGDEKLFF | TGTGCCAGCAGCTTTTCGCGGATGGGACAGGGCGATGAAAAACTGTTTTTT
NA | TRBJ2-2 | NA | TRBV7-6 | CASRKTGYTGELFF | TGTGCCAGCAGAAAGACGGGTTACACCGGGGAGCTGTTTTTT
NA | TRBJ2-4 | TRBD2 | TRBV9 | CASSAQLAGDIQYF | TGTGCCAGCAGCGCCCAGCTAGCGGGAGACATTCAGTACTTC
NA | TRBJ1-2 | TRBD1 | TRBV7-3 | CASSPQTGANYGYTF | TGTGCCAGCAGCCCCCAGACAGGGGCCAACTATGGCTACACCTTC
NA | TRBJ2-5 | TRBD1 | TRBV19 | CASSIGTGQETQYF | TGTGCCAGTAGTATCGGGACAGGCCAAGAGACCCAGTACTTC
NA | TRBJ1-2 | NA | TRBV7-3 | CASSLEGANYGYTF | TGTGCCAGCAGCTTAGAGGGAGCGAACTATGGCTACACCTTC
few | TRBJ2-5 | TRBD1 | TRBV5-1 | CASSLTGGEETQYF | TGCGCCAGCAGCTTGACAGGGGGCGAAGAGACCCAGTACTTC
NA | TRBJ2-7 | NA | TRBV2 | CASSDDRSEQYF | TGTGCCAGCAGTGACGACAGAAGCGAGCAGTACTTC